This TCR beta chain came from a study of identical twins. TCRdb re-derived calls from the 5' RACE reads in MiXCR, one entry per CDR3 protein. The sample lists some 210,000 distinct CDR3 sequences, around a sixth seen once, with over 35% in the top ten. This clonotype was seen at least ten times. The same data also went into a second study, on T cells expressing NK-cell markers. Per that paper: Serological testing identified most of the eight sequenced donors as HCMV-seropositive and one as seronegative.

This TCR came from a woman younger than 35 in good health. Sample: CD8+ T cells sorted from blood.

The CDR3 nucleotides are TGTGCCAGCAGCCCAGGGTTCGGTGTGAACACTGAAGCTTTCTTT. Amino acid sequence: CASSPGFGVNTEAFF. The rearrangement uses TRBV7-9 and TRBJ1-1, with a tentative D call TRBD1 (5 bases). Germline CDR1 reads SEHNR; CDR2 reads FQNEAQ (reference sequence). Trimming took off 5 bases at V and 0 bases at J, with 13 bases between the two ends. This CDR3 contains 15 residues.